This TCR beta chain was profiled in a study of shared clonotypes between healthy human individuals. Sequencing used immunoSEQ multiplex PCR; TCRdb keeps in-frame clones, though not all of them. The sample holds under 2.5 million clones, around 92% seen once. The CDR3 totals 12 residues. Germline trimming cut 5 bases from V and 5 bases from J; bases unmatched to any gene: 2. Germline V gene lookup returns CDR1 SGHRS and CDR2 YFSETQ. Every contributor of samples was a Caucasian grown-up residing in Nashville, Tennessee. This clone was detected only once. The TCR was taken from a young man in good health. Some clones in this sample may be carry-over from other donors' samples. The sample taken for sequencing was naive CD4+ T cells from PBMCs. Regarding subset: CD45RA+ positively selected. The rearrangement joins TRBV5-1 to TRBJ2-3; 7 nucleotides align to TRBD1. The CDR3 DNA sequence: TGCGCCAGCAGTCAGGGGGAAGATACGCAGTATTTT. Translation gives CASSQGEDTQYF.